This entry lists 4 T cell receptor beta chains sequenced from one sample in a study of blood T cell repertoires in COVID-19. Generated by immunoSEQ multiplex PCR, the TCRdb table keeps only in-frame clones and is missing some. This table has under 140,000 clones, 70% to 80% appearing once. Specimen: peripheral blood. Source of these receptors: a woman aged 55 to 70 with acute or convalescent COVID-19.

The rearrangement uses TRBV23-1 and TRBJ2-7; maybe TRBD2 (5 bases). TRBV23-1 is classed as an ORF, of uncertain function. V dropped 0 bases and J dropped 3 bases, with 12 bases sitting between them. The CDR3 covers 15 residues. The CDR3 nucleotides read TGCGCCAGCAGTCAATCGGAGGTTTGCATCTACGAGCAGTACTTC. Its translation: CASSQSEVCIYEQYF.

As DNA, the CDR3 is TGTGCCAGCAGCTTAGTAAAGGGGACAGGAGCCTACGAGCAGTACTTC. Its translation is CASSLVKGTGAYEQYF. The rearrangement joins TRBV7-9 to TRBJ2-7; 8 positions match TRBD1. CDR1 is SEHNR and CDR2 is FQNEAQ in the germline V gene (reference sequence). V was clipped by 1 base and J by 2 bases; unmatched bases: 7. This CDR3 spans 16 amino acids.

The rearrangement uses TRBV5-1 and TRBJ2-6, with TRBD2 matching over 8 bases. The length of the CDR3 is 18 residues. Germline CDR1 reads SGHRS; CDR2 reads YFSETQ. V was clipped by 4 bases and J by 0 bases; unmatched bases: 9. CDR3 DNA sequence: TGCGCCAGCAGCCCGGGGGGGGGCACTCCCTCTGGGGCCAACGTCCTGACTTTC. It specifies CASSPGGGTPSGANVLTF. The whole variable domain, filled in from reference TRBV5-1 and TRBJ2-6, reads KAGVTQTPRYLIKTRGQQVTLSCSPISGHRSVSWYQQTPGQGLQFLFEYFSETQRNKGNFPGRFSGRQFSNSRSEMNVSTLELGDSALYLCASSPGGGTPSGANVLTFGAGSRLTVL.

The gene calls are TRBV18 and TRBJ2-1; TRBD1 aligns across 7 bases. This CDR3 has 13 amino acids. J gave up 6 bases and V 6 bases, and 5 bases lay outside the gene matches. CDR1 is KGHSH, CDR2 LQKENI, per germline. Here the CDR3 DNA reads TGTGCCAGCTCGTCTAACAGGGGCAATGAGCAGTTCTTC. The encoded protein is CASSSNRGNEQFF.